A selection of T cell receptor beta chains follows, all from one sample in a study of CD8+ T cells in alopecia areata. Profiled with immunoSEQ multiplex PCR; TCRdb holds only in-frame clones, not every one. The table lists 110,000 to 150,000 clones, about two thirds of them singletons, with roughly a third in the top ten. The sequenced sample consisted of CD8+ T cells sorted from blood. The origin of the receptors is a human donor in good health. Both conserved end residues are part of each CDR3. Each record gives: clone size, D gene, V gene, J gene, CDR3 DNA, CDR3 protein. D genes are given only for firm matches. Size is omitted from some rows. Given values are once, few, many or a class for expanded clones.

-,TRBD2,TRBV2,TRBJ2-7,TGTGCCAGCCGACTAGCGGGAGGTCCCGAGCAGTACTTC,CASRLAGGPEQYF
-,TRBD2,TRBV10-2,TRBJ2-1,TGCGCCAGCAGTGAGTCGGGGCTAGCGGGAGAGCAGTTCTTC,CASSESGLAGEQFF
-,TRBD2,TRBV7-9,TRBJ2-4,TGTGCCAGCACCCCTGGGGGGGGTCCAGCCAAAAACATTCAGTACTTC,CASTPGGGPAKNIQYF
few,-,TRBV27,TRBJ1-5,TGTGCCAGCAGTTTACGACTCTGGGGCAGCCCCAAGGGGAGCAATCAGCCCCAGCATTTT,CASSLRLWGSPKGSNQPQHF
-,TRBD1,TRBV7-8,TRBJ2-1,TGTGCCAGCAGCCTACGGGACAGCCCGTCGGGCAATGAGCAGTTCTTC,CASSLRDSPSGNEQFF
few,-,TRBV20-1,TRBJ1-5,TGCAGTGAGGCGACGCCACGGCATTTT,CSEATPRHF
few,TRBD1,TRBV23-1,TRBJ2-7,TGCGCCAGTAAAACCGAACACCGGGACAGGGGTCCCTTACTTCCCTACGAGCAGTACTTC,CASKTEHRDRGPLLPYEQYF
-,TRBD2,TRBV7-9,TRBJ2-7,TGTGCCAGCAGCTTAGCGGCAAGCGGGAGCTCCTACGAGCAGTACTTC,CASSLAASGSSYEQYF
few,TRBD2,TRBV5-1,TRBJ2-7,TGCGCCAGCAGCATCCTAGCGGGAGCCTCCTACGAGCAGTACTTC,CASSILAGASYEQYF
-,TRBD2,TRBV9,TRBJ2-1,TGTGCCAGCAGCGTAGTGGGTAGCGGGGGACCTGGCGATGAGCAGTTCTTC,CASSVVGSGGPGDEQFF
-,TRBD2,TRBV29-1,TRBJ2-5,TGCAGCGTTGAAGGCGGGAGTGAGGAAGAGACCCAGTACTTC,CSVEGGSEEETQYF
few,-,TRBV7-9,TRBJ2-7,TGTGCCAGCAGCTTAGGACCTCGGGGGCTACACGAGCAGTACTTC,CASSLGPRGLHEQYF
-,-,TRBV15,TRBJ1-1,TGTGCCACCAGGAGGGACCGCGCGGGCACTGAAGCTTTCTTT,CATRRDRAGTEAFF
-,-,TRBV5-4,TRBJ1-4,TGTGCCAGCAGCTTTGTGGGGGGGGAAAAACTGTTTTTT,CASSFVGGEKLFF
-,-,TRBV5-1,TRBJ1-2,TGCGCCAGCAGCTCGGGGCAGGGCAAGCATTATGGCTACACCTTC,CASSSGQGKHYGYTF
few,TRBD1,TRBV7-9,TRBJ1-2,TGTGCCAGCAGCTCGGCGGGACAGGTTGGGCTCTATGGCTACACCTTC,CASSSAGQVGLYGYTF
few,-,TRBV6-5,TRBJ2-7,TGTGCCAGCACCTCTGGACAAGCCTACGAGCAGTACTTC,CASTSGQAYEQYF
few,TRBD2,TRBV4-1,TRBJ2-1,TGCGCCAGCAGCCAAGAGTACGGGAGGGCCTTCAATGAGCAGTTCTTC,CASSQEYGRAFNEQFF
-,-,TRBV7-2,TRBJ2-5,TGTGCCAGCAGTCCAGGCCCAGGTACCCAGTACTTC,CASSPGPGTQYF
once,-,TRBV2,TRBJ1-1,TGTGCCACCACTCCGGAGAAGAGGGCCGGGTCGAACACTGAAGCTTTCTTT,CATTPEKRAGSNTEAFF
-,TRBD2,TRBV5-1,TRBJ2-1,TGCGCCAGCAGCTTACTAGATAGCGGGAGGGCCTCCTACAATGAGCAGTTCTTC,CASSLLDSGRASYNEQFF
few,-,TRBV29-1,TRBJ1-4,TGCAGCGCCGCCGGTAATGAAAAACTGTTTTTT,CSAAGNEKLFF
-,TRBD1,TRBV4-1,TRBJ2-7,TGCGCCAGCAGCCAAGGGGACAGGGATCAGTACGAGCAGTACTTC,CASSQGDRDQYEQYF
-,TRBD1,TRBV29-1,TRBJ1-2,TGCAGCGTTCCATTACGAGGGACAGAGTCCCTACTCTATGGCTACACCTTC,CSVPLRGTESLLYGYTF
-,TRBD2,TRBV29-1,TRBJ2-7,TGCAGCGTTGTCACTAGCGGGAGAGCGGACTACGAGCAGTACTTC,CSVVTSGRADYEQYF
-,TRBD2,TRBV29-1,TRBJ2-2,TGCAGCGTTGTAGAGCGGGGATCCGCTCCCAGGAACACCGGGGAGCTGTTTTTT,CSVVERGSAPRNTGELFF
-,TRBD1,TRBV6-5,TRBJ1-2,TGTGCCAGCAGTTACTCCCGACAGGGGACAGTAAATGGCTACACCTTC,CASSYSRQGTVNGYTF
-,-,TRBV6-5,TRBJ2-7,TGTGCCAGCAGTTACGGGCAGGGAATGGGATACGAGCAGTACTTC,CASSYGQGMGYEQYF
few,-,TRBV2,TRBJ2-2,TGTGCCAGAGAGACACCCGTGGGCGGGGAGCTGTTTTTT,CARETPVGGELFF